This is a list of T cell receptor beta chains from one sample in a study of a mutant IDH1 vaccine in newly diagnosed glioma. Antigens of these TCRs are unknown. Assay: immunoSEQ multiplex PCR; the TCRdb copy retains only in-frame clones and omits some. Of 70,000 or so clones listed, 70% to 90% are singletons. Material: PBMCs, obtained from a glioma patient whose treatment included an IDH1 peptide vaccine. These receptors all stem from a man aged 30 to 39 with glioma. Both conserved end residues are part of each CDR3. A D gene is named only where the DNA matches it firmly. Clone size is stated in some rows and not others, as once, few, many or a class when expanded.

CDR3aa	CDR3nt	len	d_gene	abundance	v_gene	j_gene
CASSSNPSGGTGFF	TGTGCCAGCAGCTCAAACCCTTCAGGGGGGACAGGGTTCTTC	14	TRBD1	-	TRBV7-9	TRBJ2-1
CASSLFRTGELFF	TGTGCCAGCAGCTTGTTTCGGACCGGGGAGCTGTTTTTT	13	-	once	TRBV7-2	TRBJ2-2
CASSFSGLGRNQPQHF	TGTGCCAGCAGTTTTTCGGGGCTGGGTAGGAATCAGCCCCAGCATTTT	16	-	-	TRBV28	TRBJ1-5
CASSPRRQVNTEAFF	TGTGCCAGTAGTCCCCGGAGACAGGTGAACACTGAAGCTTTCTTT	15	-	-	TRBV19	TRBJ1-1
CASSRQALKEQYF	TGTGCCAGTAGTAGACAGGCCCTCAAAGAGCAGTACTTC	13	-	-	TRBV19	TRBJ2-7
CASSQPGQSKYF	TGCGCCAGCAGCCAACCGGGACAGTCTAAGTACTTC	12	TRBD1	-	TRBV4-1	TRBJ2-7
CASSLETGEKLFF	TGCGCCAGCAGCTTGGAAACCGGGGAAAAACTGTTTTTT	13	-	-	TRBV5-1	TRBJ1-4
CASSRAGATEAFF	TGTGCCAGCAGTAGGGCGGGCGCCACTGAAGCTTTCTTT	13	-	-	TRBV28	TRBJ1-1
CASSLRPVDGYTF	TGTGCCAGCAGCCTCCGTCCAGTAGATGGCTACACCTTC	13	-	few	TRBV9	TRBJ1-2
CASSAPHRGGETSGANVLTF	TGTGCCAGCAGCGCGCCTCACCGCGGGGGGGAAACTTCTGGGGCCAACGTCCTGACTTTC	20	-	-	TRBV21-1	TRBJ2-6
CASSKDRGLGANVLTF	TGCGCCAGCAGTAAGGACAGGGGGCTAGGGGCCAACGTCCTGACTTTC	16	TRBD1	-	TRBV5-1	TRBJ2-6
CASIRTGRGNQPQHF	TGTGCCAGCATTAGGACAGGGAGAGGCAATCAGCCCCAGCATTTT	15	TRBD1	once	TRBV28	TRBJ1-5
CASLQGGNSPLHF	TGTGCCAGCTTACAGGGAGGGAATTCACCCCTCCACTTT	13	-	few	TRBV19	TRBJ1-6
CAISLGLAETQYF	TGTGCCATCAGCCTAGGGTTGGCAGAGACCCAGTACTTC	13	-	once	TRBV10-3	TRBJ2-5
CASSLALAGANVLTF	TGCGCCAGCAGCTTGGCGTTAGCTGGGGCCAACGTCCTGACTTTC	15	-	-	TRBV5-1	TRBJ2-6
CASRRQGSSTDTQYF	TGTGCCAGCAGACGCCAGGGGTCTAGCACAGATACGCAGTATTTT	15	-	-	TRBV5-4	TRBJ2-3
CASSIRAVTDRNTIYF	TGTGCCAGTAGTATTCGGGCTGTTACAGACCGAAACACCATATATTTT	16	-	-	TRBV19	TRBJ1-3
CASSLVAGLDGYTF	TGTGCCAGCAGCTTAGTAGCGGGTTTGGATGGCTACACCTTC	14	-	-	TRBV7-9	TRBJ1-2
CASSDRQLNEKLFF	TGTGCCAGCAGTGACCGCCAACTTAATGAAAAACTGTTTTTT	14	-	-	TRBV6-1	TRBJ1-4
CATSRDRSLGGREKLFF	TGTGCCACCAGCAGAGATAGGAGTCTAGGGGGTAGAGAAAAACTGTTTTTT	17	-	-	TRBV15	TRBJ1-4
CASSSLGGEPQHF	TGTGCCAGCAGTTCTCTTGGTGGGGAGCCCCAGCATTTT	13	-	-	TRBV6-6	TRBJ1-5